These 9 T cell receptor beta chains came from one sample sequenced in a study of vaccination and CD4 T cells after COVID-19. The treatment denotes: roughly 11-day PBMC culture with coronavirus spike peptide pools or control peptides (ViraFEST assay). The unexposed donor gave CD4+ T cells before the COVID-19 pandemic (2011-2018). Which antigens these TCRs recognize remains unknown. The Oncomine TCR Beta short-read assay was applied to DNA of cultured CD4+ T cells. Using the QIAamp micro DNA kit, genomic DNA was extracted from the CD4+ T cells that had been cultured. TCRdb re-derived calls from the PCR reads in MiXCR, one entry per CDR3 protein. Of 11,000 or so distinct CDR3 sequences listed, about two fifths are singletons. The sequencing sample was made of CD4+ T cells from blood, cultured in vitro. Every receptor here comes from a human donor in good health.

The V gene is TRBV5-6, the J gene TRBJ1-2; D is unclear. The CDR3 is 15 residues long. In germline, CDR1 is SGHDT, CDR2 YYEEEE. With 4 bases removed from V and 0 bases from J, the gap between germline ends came to 13 bases. The CDR3 DNA follows: TGTGCCAGCAGCCCGCGACTTCCAGCTAACTATGGCTACACCTTC. Translating gives CASSPRLPANYGYTF.

The chain carries TRBV7-2 and TRBJ2-7, with 8 nucleotides matching TRBD2. Germline V gene data show CDR1 as SGHTA and CDR2 as FQGNSA. The CDR3 is 17 amino acids. V was clipped by 0 bases and J by 3 bases; unmatched bases: 10. The CDR3 is CASSLARGAGGDYEQYF. CDR3 in DNA: TGTGCCAGCAGCTTAGCCAGAGGGGCGGGAGGAGACTACGAGCAGTACTTC.

The chain combines TRBV24-1 with TRBJ2-5; possibly TRBD1 for D (6 bases). There are 17 residues in the CDR3. Trimming left V 1 base short and J 4 bases short, with 18 bases between. CDR1 and CDR2 from the germline V gene are KGHDR and SFDVKD. The CDR3 protein is CATSDFATQGPGETQYF. CDR3 DNA: TGTGCCACCAGTGATTTTGCTACACAGGGTCCGGGAGAGACCCAGTACTTC.

The rearrangement joins TRBV20-1 to TRBJ1-1, with 7 bases matching TRBD1. Germline V gives CDR1 DFQATT, CDR2 SNEGSKA (reference sequence). This CDR3 contains 15 residues. V lost 0 bases to trimming and J lost 1 base; unmatched junction nucleotides: 5. This CDR3 reads CSARDQGGRNTEAFF. The CDR3 DNA is TGCAGTGCTAGAGATCAGGGGGGCCGGAACACTGAAGCTTTCTTT.

The chain employs TRBV7-9 and TRBJ2-7; the D call may be TRBD1 or TRBD2 (5 bases each). Germline loops: CDR1 SEHNR, CDR2 FQNEAQ (reference sequence). This CDR3 has 12 residues. The V end lost 5 bases, the J end lost 3 bases, and 8 bases lay between the germline ends. The CDR3 reads CASSRDLYEQYF. Here the CDR3 DNA reads TGTGCCAGCAGCCGGGACCTCTACGAGCAGTACTTC. Full variable domain (remainder filled in from reference TRBV7-9 and TRBJ2-7): DTGVSQNPRHKITKRGQNVTFRCDPISEHNRLYWYRQTLGQGPEFLTYFQNEAQLEKSRLLSDRFSAERPKGSFSTLEIQRTEQGDSAMYLCASSRDLYEQYFGPGTRLTVT.

The chain couples TRBV28 to TRBJ1-5; possible D gene TRBD1, 5 bases. Trimming took 2 bases from V and 12 from J, leaving 14 bases between them. The CDR3 sequence is 13 residues long. Germline V lookup: CDR1 MDHEN, CDR2 SYDVKM. The CDR3 is CASSLRTLWGQHF. The CDR3 coding sequence is TGTGCCAGCAGTTTAAGGACACTATGGGGCCAGCATTTT.

In this sample, this clonotype turned up a few times. V gene TRBV6-5 combines with J gene TRBJ2-7; 7 bases are a match to TRBD2. This CDR3 is 17 amino acids long. CDR1 is MNHEY, CDR2 SVGAGI, per germline. V was pared by 0 bases and J by 0 bases, with 8 bases of the junction left unmatched. CDR3 region: CASSYSPPAGASYEQYF. In DNA form, the CDR3 reads TGTGCCAGCAGTTACTCCCCCCCCGCGGGAGCCTCCTACGAGCAGTACTTC.

The chain has TRBV7-9 and TRBJ2-5; 7 positions agree with TRBD2. CDR3 length equals 15 residues. From germline, CDR1 is SEHNR and CDR2 FQNEAQ (reference sequence). V was clipped by 7 bases and J by 4 bases; unmatched bases: 12. CDR3 sequence: CASIAGAGSTETQYF. The CDR3 nucleotides are TGTGCCAGCATCGCGGGAGCCGGTTCTACAGAGACCCAGTACTTC. Complete variable domain (other parts from reference TRBV7-9 and TRBJ2-5): DTGVSQNPRHKITKRGQNVTFRCDPISEHNRLYWYRQTLGQGPEFLTYFQNEAQLEKSRLLSDRFSAERPKGSFSTLEIQRTEQGDSAMYLCASIAGAGSTETQYFGPGTRLLVL.

The rearrangement uses TRBV10-2 and TRBJ2-1; D not certain. The CDR3 is made up of 13 amino acids. Germline lookup yields CDR1 WSHSY and CDR2 SAAADI. V lost 4 bases to trimming and J lost 8 bases, with 12 bases between them. The CDR3 DNA sequence: TGCGCCAGCAGTGGGATCCAAGTGGATGAGCAGTTCTTC. This codes for CASSGIQVDEQFF.